Listed below are T cell receptor beta chains from one sample, sequenced in a study of blood T cell repertoires in COVID-19. The data were produced by immunoSEQ multiplex PCR, yet TCRdb's version contains in-frame clones alone and is incomplete. The sample includes approximately 200,000 clones, roughly 87% of them seen just once. Sample: PBMCs or T cells enriched from blood (not recorded which). The receptors come from a man aged 18 to 30 with acute COVID-19. Both conserved end residues are part of each CDR3. Fields, in order: clone size, D gene, V gene, J gene, CDR3 protein, CDR3 DNA. A D gene is named only where the DNA matches it firmly. Size is omitted from some rows. Given values are once, few, many or a class for expanded clones.

-	TRBD2	TRBV7-2	TRBJ2-1	CASSLESSGYNEQFF	TGTGCCAGCAGCTTAGAGTCTAGCGGCTACAATGAGCAGTTCTTC
once	TRBD1	TRBV2	TRBJ1-2	CASSLSREGQGLEGYTF	TGTGCCAGCAGTTTATCTCGGGAAGGACAGGGCCTCGAGGGCTACACCTTC
-	-	TRBV12-3/TRBV12-4	TRBJ1-2	CASSTVSIYGYTF	TGTGCCAGCAGTACAGTCTCAATCTATGGCTACACCTTC
-	TRBD2	TRBV5-4	TRBJ2-2	CASSLALAANTGELFF	TGTGCCAGCAGCTTGGCCCTAGCGGCGAACACCGGGGAGCTGTTTTTT
few	-	TRBV7-9	TRBJ2-2	CASSNPQGNTGELFF	TGTGCCAGCAGCAATCCCCAGGGGAACACCGGGGAGCTGTTTTTT
-	-	TRBV15	TRBJ1-3	CATSRRDTSGNTIYF	TGTGCCACCAGTCGCAGGGATACTTCTGGAAACACCATATATTTT
-	-	TRBV7-2	TRBJ2-3	CASSLSPGDTQYF	TGTGCCAGCAGCTTATCCCCGGGAGATACGCAGTATTTT
-	-	TRBV19	TRBJ2-7	CASSIEGSGSYEQYF	TGTGCCAGTAGTATAGAAGGATCGGGCTCCTACGAGCAGTACTTC
-	-	TRBV7-2	TRBJ2-4	CASSLAGVPNIQYF	TGTGCCAGCAGCTTAGCGGGAGTTCCAAACATTCAGTACTTC
once	TRBD1	TRBV19	TRBJ1-5	CASSIGQGWQPQHF	TGTGCCAGTAGTATAGGACAGGGGTGGCAGCCCCAGCATTTT
-	-	TRBV9	TRBJ2-3	CASSVGLASTDTQYF	TGTGCCAGCAGCGTAGGGCTAGCGAGCACAGATACGCAGTATTTT
-	TRBD1	TRBV7-3	TRBJ2-7	CASSPGTGERDEQYF	TGTGCCAGCAGCCCCGGGACAGGGGAGAGGGACGAGCAGTACTTC
-	TRBD1	TRBV23-1	TRBJ1-6	CASRVTSTGRNSPLHF	TGCGCCAGCAGGGTGACTTCGACAGGGAGGAATTCACCCCTCCACTTT
-	-	TRBV6-5	TRBJ1-1	CASSLRRGVTEAFF	TGTGCCAGCAGCCTCAGGCGGGGGGTCACTGAAGCTTTCTTT
-	-	TRBV11-1	TRBJ2-7	CASSFQGEQYF	TGTGCCAGCAGCTTCCAGGGTGAGCAGTACTTC
-	TRBD1	TRBV5-4	TRBJ2-5	CASSFLTGGWETQYF	TGTGCCAGCAGCTTTTTAACAGGGGGTTGGGAGACCCAGTACTTC
-	TRBD2	TRBV4-3	TRBJ2-1	CASSQAILAGGFGYNEQFF	TGCGCCAGCAGCCAAGCGATACTAGCGGGAGGATTCGGGTACAATGAGCAGTTCTTC
-	TRBD2	TRBV5-4	TRBJ2-5	CASSPGTSGQETQYF	TGTGCCAGCAGCCCCGGGACTAGCGGTCAAGAGACCCAGTACTTC
-	-	TRBV5-1	TRBJ2-6	CASSLAAASGANVLTF	TGCGCCAGCAGCTTGGCGGCGGCCTCTGGGGCCAACGTCCTGACTTTC
once	TRBD2	TRBV3-1/TRBV3-2	TRBJ2-1	CASSPPLGSGSYEQFF	TGTGCCAGCAGCCCCCCTTTGGGTAGCGGGAGTTATGAGCAGTTCTTC
-	-	TRBV30	TRBJ1-2	CAWSSQANYGYTF	TGTGCCTGGAGTTCCCAGGCAAACTATGGCTACACCTTC
-	TRBD1	TRBV29-1	TRBJ1-2	CSVMDRAHGYTF	TGCAGCGTAATGGACAGGGCCCATGGCTACACCTTC
-	-	TRBV4-1	TRBJ1-5	CASSQDTAGSGNQPQHF	TGCGCCAGCAGCCAAGATACGGCAGGGTCTGGCAATCAGCCCCAGCATTTT
-	-	TRBV2	TRBJ1-2	CASSDFRVGYTF	TGTGCCAGCAGTGATTTTCGGGTTGGCTACACCTTC
-	TRBD2	TRBV19	TRBJ2-1	CASRASGRADEQFF	TGTGCCAGTAGGGCCAGCGGGAGAGCCGATGAGCAGTTCTTC
few	TRBD2	TRBV25-1	TRBJ2-1	CASSESPSGSSSYNEQFF	TGTGCCAGCAGTGAAAGCCCTAGCGGGAGCAGTTCCTACAATGAGCAGTTCTTC
few	TRBD1	TRBV28	TRBJ1-2	CASSSPTGGSFKDGYTF	TGTGCCAGCAGTTCGCCGACAGGGGGTTCGTTCAAGGATGGCTACACCTTC
-	TRBD1	TRBV5-6	TRBJ2-1	CASSLDILRGHNEQFF	TGTGCCAGCAGCTTGGATATCCTGAGGGGGCACAATGAGCAGTTCTTC
-	-	TRBV5-4	TRBJ2-6	CASRGRDSGANVLTF	TGTGCCAGCAGGGGCAGAGACTCTGGGGCCAACGTCCTGACTTTC
-	TRBD1	TRBV3-1/TRBV3-2	TRBJ2-1	CASSPLTGERYNEQFF	TGTGCCAGCAGCCCCCTGACAGGGGAGCGCTACAATGAGCAGTTCTTC
-	-	TRBV30	TRBJ1-1	CAWGWLKNTEAFF	TGTGCCTGGGGGTGGCTTAAGAACACTGAAGCTTTCTTT
-	TRBD2	TRBV5-1	TRBJ2-2	CASSPPSGRSGGELFF	TGCGCCAGCAGCCCCCCTAGCGGGAGGAGCGGCGGGGAGCTGTTTTTT
-	TRBD2	TRBV7-9	TRBJ2-1	CASSPPPGLGDYNEQFF	TGTGCCAGCAGCCCCCCACCGGGACTAGGGGACTACAATGAGCAGTTCTTC
-	-	TRBV5-6	TRBJ1-2	CASSPEARTAYGYTF	TGTGCCAGCAGTCCCGAAGCCAGGACAGCGTATGGCTACACCTTC
-	-	TRBV30	TRBJ2-3	CAWSVLSGNTQYF	TGTGCCTGGAGTGTACTCTCGGGGAATACGCAGTATTTT